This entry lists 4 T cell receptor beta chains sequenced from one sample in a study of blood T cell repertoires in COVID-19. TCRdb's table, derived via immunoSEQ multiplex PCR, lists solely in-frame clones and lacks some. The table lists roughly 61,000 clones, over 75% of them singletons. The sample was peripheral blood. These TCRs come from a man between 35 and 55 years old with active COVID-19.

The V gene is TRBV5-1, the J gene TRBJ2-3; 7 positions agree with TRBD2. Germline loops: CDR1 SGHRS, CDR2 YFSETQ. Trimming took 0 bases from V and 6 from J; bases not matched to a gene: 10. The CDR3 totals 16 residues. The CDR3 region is CASSLAMAGVGDTQYF. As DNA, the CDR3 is TGCGCCAGCAGCTTGGCCATGGCGGGAGTGGGGGATACGCAGTATTTT.

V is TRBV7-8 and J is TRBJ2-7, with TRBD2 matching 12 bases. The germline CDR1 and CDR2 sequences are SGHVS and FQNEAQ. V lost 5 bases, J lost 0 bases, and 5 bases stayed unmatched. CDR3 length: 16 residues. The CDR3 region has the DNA TGTGCCAGCAGCCCAGGACTAGCGGGGAGCTCCTACGAGCAGTACTTC. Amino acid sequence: CASSPGLAGSSYEQYF.

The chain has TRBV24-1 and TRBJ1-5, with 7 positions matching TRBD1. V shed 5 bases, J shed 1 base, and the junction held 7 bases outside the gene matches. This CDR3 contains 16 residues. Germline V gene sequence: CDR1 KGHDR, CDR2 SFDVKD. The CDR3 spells CATSAGGGPSNQPQHF. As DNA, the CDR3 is TGTGCCACCAGTGCAGGGGGAGGACCCAGCAATCAGCCCCAGCATTTT.

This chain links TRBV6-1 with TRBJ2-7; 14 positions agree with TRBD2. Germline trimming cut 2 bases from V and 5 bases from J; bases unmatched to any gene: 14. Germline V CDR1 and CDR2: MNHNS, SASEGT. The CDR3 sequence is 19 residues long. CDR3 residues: CASSESFRLAGGPEHEQYF. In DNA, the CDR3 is TGTGCCAGCAGTGAATCTTTCCGACTAGCGGGAGGGCCGGAGCACGAGCAGTACTTC.